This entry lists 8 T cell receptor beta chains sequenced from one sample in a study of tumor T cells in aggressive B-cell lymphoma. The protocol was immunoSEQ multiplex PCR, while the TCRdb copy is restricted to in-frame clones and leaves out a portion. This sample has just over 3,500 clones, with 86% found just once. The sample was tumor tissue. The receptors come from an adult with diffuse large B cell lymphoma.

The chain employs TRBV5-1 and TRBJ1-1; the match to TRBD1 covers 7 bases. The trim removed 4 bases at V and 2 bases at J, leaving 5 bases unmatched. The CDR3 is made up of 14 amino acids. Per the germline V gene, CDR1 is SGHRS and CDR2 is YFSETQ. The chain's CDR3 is CASSTSGGNTEAFF. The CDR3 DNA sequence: TGCGCCAGCAGCACTTCAGGGGGAAACACTGAAGCTTTCTTT.

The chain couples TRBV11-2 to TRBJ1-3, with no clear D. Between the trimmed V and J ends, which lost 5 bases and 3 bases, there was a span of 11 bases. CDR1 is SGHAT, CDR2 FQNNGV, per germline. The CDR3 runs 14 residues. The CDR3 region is CASSPAVFGNTIYF. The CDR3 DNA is TGTGCCAGCAGCCCGGCGGTGTTTGGAAACACCATATATTTT.

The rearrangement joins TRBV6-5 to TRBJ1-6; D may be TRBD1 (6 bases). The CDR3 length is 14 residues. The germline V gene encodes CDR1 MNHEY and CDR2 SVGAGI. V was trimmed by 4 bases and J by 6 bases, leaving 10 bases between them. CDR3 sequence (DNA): TGTGCCAGCAGTTTAGCACAGGGTAATTCACCCCTCCACTTT. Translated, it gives CASSLAQGNSPLHF.

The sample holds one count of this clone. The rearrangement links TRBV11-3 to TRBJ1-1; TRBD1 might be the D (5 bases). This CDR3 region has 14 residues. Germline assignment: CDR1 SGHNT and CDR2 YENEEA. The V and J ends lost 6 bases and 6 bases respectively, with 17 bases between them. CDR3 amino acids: CASSLAQGRAEAFF. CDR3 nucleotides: TGTGCCAGCAGTCTTGCCCAGGGTCGCGCTGAAGCTTTCTTT.

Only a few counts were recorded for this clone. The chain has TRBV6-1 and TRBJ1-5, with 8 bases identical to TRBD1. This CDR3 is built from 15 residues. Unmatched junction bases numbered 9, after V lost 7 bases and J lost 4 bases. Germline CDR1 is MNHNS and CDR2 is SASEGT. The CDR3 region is CASIWDNRGNQPQHF. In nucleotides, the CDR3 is TGTGCCAGCATCTGGGATAACAGGGGGAATCAGCCCCAGCATTTT.

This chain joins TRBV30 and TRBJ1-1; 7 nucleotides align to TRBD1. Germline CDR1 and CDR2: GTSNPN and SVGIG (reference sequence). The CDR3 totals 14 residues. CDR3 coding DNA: TGTGCTTGGGGTGATTACAGGGGGAACACTGAAGCTTTCTTT. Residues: CAWGDYRGNTEAFF.

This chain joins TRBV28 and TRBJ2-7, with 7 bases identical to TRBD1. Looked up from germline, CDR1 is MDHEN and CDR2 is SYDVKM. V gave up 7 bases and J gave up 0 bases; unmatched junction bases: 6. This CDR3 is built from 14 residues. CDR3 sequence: CASKDRESSYEQYF. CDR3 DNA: TGTGCCAGCAAAGACAGGGAAAGCTCCTACGAGCAGTACTTC.

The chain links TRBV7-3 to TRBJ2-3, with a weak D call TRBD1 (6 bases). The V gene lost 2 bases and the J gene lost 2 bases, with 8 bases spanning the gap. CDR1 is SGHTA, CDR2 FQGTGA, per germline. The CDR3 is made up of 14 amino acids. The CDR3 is CASSLQGITDTQYF. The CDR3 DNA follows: TGTGCCAGCAGCTTACAGGGGATCACAGATACGCAGTATTTT.